The 18 T cell receptor beta chains given below trace back to one sample, sequenced in a study of T cells in Graves' hyperthyroidism and ophthalmopathy. Amplification of TCR beta CDR3 regions used RNA as the template. In the first-round RT-PCR of the TCR CDR3, the HTBI primer set was used. TCRdb reanalysed the multiplex PCR reads using MiXCR and keeps one entry per CDR3 protein. The table shows hundreds of thousands of distinct CDR3 sequences, with 12% to 15% occurring only once. Sequencing was done on a sample of blood. These receptors were obtained from a woman between 18 and 30 years old with Graves' hyperthyroidism.

Many counts were recorded for this clonotype. The chain employs TRBV11-2 and TRBJ2-3; 7 bases agree with TRBD2. Germline V gene sequence: CDR1 SGHAT, CDR2 FQNNGV. The CDR3 has 17 amino acids. The ends lost 5 bases at V and 5 bases at J; junction bases unmatched: 16. In DNA form, the CDR3 reads TGTGCCAGCAGCCCACGAAAGACCCCCGGCGGGGGAGATACGCAGTATTTT. Translated, it gives CASSPRKTPGGGDTQYF.

V usage is TRBV6-5 and J usage is TRBJ2-1, with D possibly being TRBD1 or TRBD2 (5 bases each). The CDR3 sequence is 15 residues long. The germline CDR1 and CDR2 sequences are MNHEY and SVGAGI. V lost 4 bases, J lost 2 bases, and 12 bases lay in between. The DNA of the CDR3 is TGTGCCAGCAGTTCGGGACCCCTCCCCTACAATGAGCAGTTCTTC. It is translated as CASSSGPLPYNEQFF.

This clonotype was seen many times. The rearrangement joins TRBV10-3 to TRBJ2-5, with 9 bases aligning to TRBD2. Germline assignment: CDR1 ENHRY and CDR2 SYGVKD. After removal of 10 bases from V and 4 bases from J, the junction contained 7 bases not matched to a gene. This CDR3 contains 13 residues. The CDR3 reads CATRTSEGETQYF. The CDR3 DNA reads TGTGCCACCAGGACTAGCGAGGGAGAGACCCAGTACTTC.

In its sample, this clonotype was seen many times. The chain links TRBV11-2 to TRBJ2-5, with D uncertain. CDR1 is SGHAT, CDR2 FQNNGV, per germline. V was trimmed by 5 bases and J by 4 bases, leaving 11 bases between them. The CDR3 has 13 residues. The CDR3 spells CASSIPLGETQYF. CDR3 DNA: TGTGCCAGCAGCATCCCGCTAGGAGAGACCCAGTACTTC.

The table lists this clonotype with a few counts. V usage is TRBV4-1 and J usage is TRBJ1-2, with TRBD1 identical over 7 bases. The V segment lost 0 bases and the J segment 4 bases; nucleotides outside the gene matches: 8. The CDR3 spans 16 residues. Germline V gene sequence: CDR1 MGHRA, CDR2 YSYEKL. The DNA of the CDR3 is TGCGCCAGCAGCCAAGAGGGGGGGGGACAGATCTATGGCTACACCTTC. Amino acids: CASSQEGGGQIYGYTF.

This clonotype occurred many times. The V call is TRBV5-4, the J call TRBJ1-1; tentatively, D is TRBD1 (5 bases). V was pared by 5 bases and J by 3 bases, with 20 bases between. Germline V gene sequence: CDR1 SGHNT, CDR2 YYREEE (reference sequence). The CDR3 has 16 residues. The CDR3 nucleotides read TGTGCCAGCAGTTGGGGGAGTGGCCCAACGGACACTGAAGCTTTCTTT. Translated, it gives CASSWGSGPTDTEAFF.

This clonotype showed up many times. The chain links TRBV11-1 to TRBJ2-5, with 8 positions matching TRBD1. V dropped 4 bases and J dropped 4; count of bases not matched to a gene: 8. The CDR3 loop spans 15 amino acids. Germline V lookup: CDR1 SGHAT, CDR2 FQDESV (reference sequence). CDR3 nucleotide sequence: TGTGCCAGCAGCTCAAGGACAGGGCACGGAGAGACCCAGTACTTC. This sequence encodes CASSSRTGHGETQYF.

This clonotype has a handful of counts. The gene calls are TRBV20-1 and TRBJ1-6; possibly TRBD1 for D (5 bases). There are 14 residues in the CDR3. Trimming pared 3 bases from V and 9 bases from J, leaving 15 bases between. In germline, CDR1 is DFQATT, CDR2 SNEGSKA (reference sequence). The CDR3 DNA reads TGCAGTGCTAGGCCGGGGCCGTCCGGTTCACCCCTCCACTTT. Protein sequence: CSARPGPSGSPLHF.

There are many counts of this clonotype. J is TRBJ1-4 and V is TRBV28; no clear D gene. From germline, CDR1 is MDHEN and CDR2 SYDVKM. This CDR3 contains 13 residues. Trimming shortened V by 6 bases and J by 0 bases, and 5 bases separated the two germline ends. This chain's CDR3 is CASRDATNEKLFF. The CDR3 DNA sequence: TGTGCCAGCAGAGACGCAACTAATGAAAAACTGTTTTTT.

Comments on this clonotype: With a much larger clone just one base away, this may be a read error. CDR3 nucleotide sequence: TGTGCCGGCAGTTACTCGGCTGGTCAAGAGACCCAGTACTTC. Translation: CAGSYSAGQETQYF. V is TRBV6-6 and J is TRBJ2-5, with unresolved D. Germline lookup yields CDR1 MNHNY and CDR2 SVGAGI (reference sequence). The CDR3 sequence is 14 residues long.

There are many counts of this clonotype. The gene calls are TRBV30 and TRBJ2-5; the match to TRBD1 covers 8 bases. Germline assignment: CDR1 GTSNPN and CDR2 SVGIG (reference sequence). J gave up 7 bases and V 3 bases, and 10 bases lay outside the gene matches. This CDR3 has 14 residues. CDR3 sequence reads: CAWRTTGARGTQYF. The CDR3 nucleotides read TGTGCCTGGAGGACGACAGGGGCCCGGGGGACCCAGTACTTC.

This clonotype was detected many times. This chain connects TRBV28 to TRBJ2-7, with TRBD2 matching over 7 bases. There are 13 residues in the CDR3. Germline CDR1 and CDR2: MDHEN and SYDVKM. V shed 3 bases and J 6 bases; nucleotides not matched to a gene: 5. The CDR3 reads CASSFWGGGEQYF. CDR3 in DNA: TGTGCCAGCAGTTTCTGGGGGGGAGGCGAGCAGTACTTC.

This clonotype was observed a handful of times. The chain uses TRBV3-1 and TRBJ2-1, with D perhaps TRBD2 (6 bases). The CDR3 length is 17 residues. V was cut by 4 bases and J by 3 bases, with 19 bases left in between. The germline CDR1 and CDR2 sequences are LGHDT and YNNKEL (reference sequence). The CDR3 loop reads CASSPRGSGFLYNEQFF. The CDR3 coding sequence is TGTGCCAGCAGCCCCCGGGGCAGCGGGTTCCTCTACAATGAGCAGTTCTTC.

This clonotype was recorded at least ten times. The rearrangement joins TRBV10-3 to TRBJ1-5; no firm D call. The CDR3 consists of 15 residues. Germline V gene sequence: CDR1 ENHRY, CDR2 SYGVKD. Trimming cost V 3 bases and J 4 bases, with 13 bases left between them. CDR3 nucleotide sequence: TGTGCCATCAGTGATCTCGGCAGGCCGAATCAGCCCCAGCATTTT. Encoded protein: CAISDLGRPNQPQHF.

V gene TRBV6-1 combines with J gene TRBJ2-1; D might be TRBD1 (5 bases). The germline V gene has CDR1 MNHNS and CDR2 SASEGT. The CDR3 runs to 15 residues. V lost 5 bases and J lost 5, with 16 bases in between. The CDR3 loop reads CASSRQGWVNNEQFF. The CDR3 DNA reads as TGTGCCAGCAGTCGTCAGGGATGGGTGAACAATGAGCAGTTCTTC.

In its sample, this clonotype was seen many times. V usage is TRBV28 and J usage is TRBJ1-2, with a tentative D call TRBD1 (6 bases). CDR3 length: 11 residues. V lost 8 bases, J lost 4 bases, and 8 bases lay in between. Germline V gene data show CDR1 as MDHEN and CDR2 as SYDVKM. CDR3 bases: TGTGCCAGCGGGGGCAGCTATGGCTACACCTTC. This encodes CASGGSYGYTF.

The J gene is TRBJ2-7, the V gene TRBV7-8, with 12 positions matching TRBD2. Trimming took 1 base from V and 1 from J; bases not matched to a gene: 8. Germline V CDR1 and CDR2: SGHVS, FQNEAQ. The CDR3 runs 18 residues. The CDR3 here is CASSLVASGRATSYEQYF. In DNA, the CDR3 is TGTGCCAGCAGCTTAGTGGCTAGCGGGAGGGCCACTTCCTACGAGCAGTACTTC. The variable domain in full, completed from reference TRBV7-8 and TRBJ2-7, reads GAGVSQSPRYKVAKRGQDVALRCDPISGHVSLFWYQQALGQGPEFLTYFQNEAQLDKSGLPSDRFFAERPEGSVSTLKIQRTQQEDSAVYLCASSLVASGRATSYEQYFGPGTRLTVT.

The J gene is TRBJ2-3, the V gene TRBV6-1, with 8 bases matching TRBD1. The CDR3 extends over 12 amino acids. Germline V gene lookup returns CDR1 MNHNS and CDR2 SASEGT. V shed 11 bases and J 3 bases; nucleotides not matched to a gene: 4. CDR3 sequence reads: CAGGQGTDTQYF. The CDR3 DNA reads TGTGCCGGCGGACAGGGTACAGATACGCAGTATTTT.